The subject of this entry is one T cell receptor beta chain. Between the trimmed V and J ends, which lost 10 bases and 4 bases, there was a span of 14 bases. The germline CDR1 and CDR2 sequences are MNHNS and SASEGT. There are 12 residues in the CDR3. Both 60 Vbeta primers and 13 Jbeta primers went into the PCR. Profiled with immunoSEQ multiplex PCR; TCRdb holds only in-frame clones, not every one. The table lists 50,000 to 65,000 clones, 70% to 75% of them singletons. This sample is part of a study of cytomegalovirus exposure and HLA in healthy donors. The V and J genes are TRBV6-1 and TRBJ2-7; TRBD1 is a possible D gene (5 bases). Sample: PBMCs. The source of this sequence is a woman in her twenties or thirties in good health and CMV-seronegative. For the CDR3, the DNA is TGTGCCACAGGAGACAGTCCGTACGAGCAGTACTTC. Translated: CATGDSPYEQYF.